This T cell receptor (beta chain) was recovered during a study of blood T cells in healthy people across ages (dated by TCRdb to the mid-2010s). Notes on the research overall: In model experiments, roughly one uniquely barcoded TCR beta cDNA molecule per two T cells was captured by template switching. Using deep sequencing normalized with unique cDNA molecular identifiers, the study measured how TCR beta repertoire diversity changes with age. Four age groups were formed from the donors: young (average approximately 17 years), middle-aged (approximately 41), aged (62) and long-lived (approximately 78). To avoid experimental bias, donors of different ages were distributed randomly across sequencing lanes. Two additional independent replicas of 1 million unique cDNA reads from the same blood draw were analyzed for two donors (one aged 18 to 30 and one aged 80 or older). The study at large found these results: Compared with the aged group, the long-lived group had more naive CD4+ T cells, fewer expanded clones and increased TCR diversity, suggesting age selection. Because donor CMV infection status was unknown, age-related changes in expanded clonotypes were potentially confounded. As age increased, observed TCR beta diversity per million T cells dropped in a roughly linear way, and a significant reduction was already evident by age approximately 40. Because profiling used bulk unsorted PBMCs, naive and antigen-experienced compartments could not be compared conclusively. Estimates of total diversity from one million sequenced T cells were regarded as lower bounds and underestimates. Observed TCR beta diversity correlated strongly with the percentage of naive T cells measured by flow cytometry.

Note on this clonotype: Its cognate antigen has yet to be identified. Base qualities were left out, and no much larger clone turns up one base away.

Looking up the germline V gene yields CDR1 MNHNS and CDR2 SASEGT. Including the terminal cysteine and phenylalanine, the CDR3 comprises 22 residues. Only CDR3 DNA remains: 66 bases, in frame from the first base. Trimming accounts for 7 bases at V and 0 bases at J, while the number of junction bases matched to no gene is 26. Preparation of the library involved 5' RACE. The sequencer listed for this sample is Illumina HiSeq 2500. A second PCR of roughly 7 to 11 cycles was performed with a sample-barcoded 5' primer and a J-beta primer mix. A template-switch 5' adaptor carrying 12 random nucleotides introduced a unique molecular identifier onto each TCR beta cDNA molecule. At least 2.5 million CDR3-containing paired-end reads were obtained from each sample. First-strand cDNA synthesis was performed from all RNA using the Mint cDNA synthesis kit, with priming by a TRBC-specific oligonucleotide. All cDNA was treated with uracil-DNA glycosylase and then went through a first 18-cycle PCR with the universal primers M1SS and BC2_uni_R. The published analysis was carried out like this. For normalization, 1 million high-quality reads, each with a distinct molecular identifier, were randomly selected from each sample. Reads with shared molecular identifiers were discarded instead of being binned into consensus sequences. MiTCR, run with a Q25 quality threshold and the strictest error-elimination algorithm, handled CDR3 identification, clonotype clustering and error correction. A nonparametric unseen species model using Euler transformation provided a lower-bound estimate of total TCR beta diversity. The public sequencing data were trimmed at Q25 with fastp and processed into clonotypes with MiXCR by TCRdb, which kept only in-frame beta chains. Merged by CDR3 protein, the rows form single entries marked with the most common genes and DNA. The V and J calls, along with clone size, are taken from TCRdb and not from the paper's own processing. Across this sample there are about 1,600,000 distinct CDR3 sequences, with about 43% seen only once. Under 8% of the sample goes to the ten largest clones.

Systemically healthy Caucasian individuals from Russia, some 36 in total and aged 6 to 90 years, were included as donors. Approximately 9.3 milliliters of peripheral blood were collected from each donor into EDTA-treated Vacutainer tubes. Ficoll-Paque density-gradient centrifugation was used to isolate PBMCs, with at least 7 million obtained per sample. Trizol reagent was used to extract total RNA from the PBMCs, yielding at least 5 micrograms per sample. For every donor, flow cytometry on a PBMC aliquot measured the percentage of naive CD45RAhigh/CD27high T cells. The specimen sequenced was blood. The V and J genes are TRBV6-1 and TRBJ2-1; 8 bases in between match TRBD1. This sequence originates from a woman between 18 and 29 years old in good health. The DNA reads TGTGCCAGCAAGGAATGGAGTATTGCAGGGGGCGAGCGAACCAGCTCCTACAATGAGCAGTTCTTC. This yields the protein CASKEWSIAGGERTSSYNEQFF.